The TCR beta chain under discussion was sequenced for a study of PD-1 blockade in classical Hodgkin lymphoma. The CDR3 is 16 residues long. Germline V gene sequence: CDR1 LGHNA, CDR2 YNFKEQ. The V end lost 0 bases, the J end lost 1 base, and 7 bases lay between the germline ends. The table came from immunoSEQ multiplex PCR; TCRdb's copy has only in-frame clones and leaves some out. The sample yields several thousand clones, about 90% seen once. Brentuximab vedotin exposure varied, and every patient relapsed after autologous stem cell transplantation. From thawed PBMCs, CD4+ T cells were purified using magnetic negative selection. Patients' outcomes at their best amounted to complete response, partial response or progressive disease. With regard to this clone: Its specificity is unknown.

Study results and limitations: According to reports, newly diagnosed patients had lower baseline TCR diversity than healthy donors, and relapsed/refractory patients had lower baseline TCR diversity still. The drivers behind the repertoire differences, possibly disease activity or prior therapy, remain undefined. The study found that TCR diversity rose significantly by C4D1 in CD4+ but not CD8+ cells.

The rearrangement uses TRBV4-2 and TRBJ2-6; no definite D call. The receptor's source is a human donor with classical Hodgkin lymphoma. The specimen comprised CD4+ T cells from blood, sampled at baseline. As DNA, the CDR3 is TGTGCCAGCAGCCAAGACATGCGGTCTGGGGCCAACGTCCTGACTTTC. This encodes CASSQDMRSGANVLTF.